Listed below are T cell receptor beta chains from one sample, sequenced in a study of cytomegalovirus exposure and HLA in healthy donors. Clones were sequenced by immunoSEQ multiplex PCR, and TCRdb holds only the in-frame ones, with some missing. The repertoire holds about 360,000 clones, with 70% to 90% as singletons. The sample consisted of PBMCs. Receptors were obtained from a woman aged 18-29 years in good health and CMV-seronegative. Each CDR3 is given with its conserved first and last residue. The D gene is left open where the match is weak. Size tells how often a clone was seen (once, few, many) or the class of an expanded clone, and some rows leave it out.

abundance,d_gene,len,j_gene,v_gene,CDR3nt,CDR3aa
-,TRBD2,16,TRBJ2-7,TRBV6-5,TGTGCCAGCAGTTACGCCGGGACTAGCGGGAGTTACGAGCAGTACTTC,CASSYAGTSGSYEQYF
-,TRBD2,14,TRBJ2-2,TRBV28,TGTGCCAGCAGTCTCGAGCGGGAGATCGGGGAGCTGTTTTTT,CASSLEREIGELFF
once,TRBD1,15,TRBJ1-4,TRBV5-8,TGTGCCAGCAGCGCGTTCTCAGGGGGCAGTGAAAAACTGTTTTTT,CASSAFSGGSEKLFF
once,TRBD2,16,TRBJ2-1,TRBV6-1,TGTGCCAGCAGTGCCCTACTAGCGGGAGAAAGTGATGAGCAGTTCTTC,CASSALLAGESDEQFF
-,-,15,TRBJ2-3,TRBV19,TGTGCCAGTAAGTCAGCGGAGCTTCGGGCAGATACGCAGTATTTT,CASKSAELRADTQYF
once,TRBD1,14,TRBJ1-1,TRBV6-5,TGTGCCAGCAGTTACGGGACAGGAATTACTGAAGCTTTCTTT,CASSYGTGITEAFF
-,TRBD1,14,TRBJ1-4,TRBV6-6,TGTGCCAGCAGAACCGGACAGGGCAGTGAAAAACTGTTTTTT,CASRTGQGSEKLFF
-,TRBD1,15,TRBJ2-7,TRBV11-2,TGTGCCAGCAGCCGGTGGACAGGGGGTTTTTACGAGCAGTACTTC,CASSRWTGGFYEQYF
few,-,10,TRBJ1-2,TRBV2,TGTGCCAGCAGGGGAGGGGGCTACACCTTC,CASRGGGYTF
-,-,15,TRBJ1-5,TRBV6-1,TGTGCCAGCAGATGGGCGCCCCTGGGCAATCAGCCCCAGCATTTT,CASRWAPLGNQPQHF
-,TRBD1,14,TRBJ1-5,TRBV2,TGTGCCAGTAAACCGGGACAGCACAATCAGCCCCAGCATTTT,CASKPGQHNQPQHF
-,TRBD1,14,TRBJ2-7,TRBV30,TGTGCCTGGAGTTCCGGGCAGGGGGCCCACGAGCAGTACTTC,CAWSSGQGAHEQYF
-,TRBD1,16,TRBJ2-7,TRBV18,TGTGCCAGCTCACCAGTGCCGGCGGACAGGGTCTACGAGCAGTACTTC,CASSPVPADRVYEQYF
-,-,11,TRBJ1-3,TRBV4-2,TGTGCCAGCAGCCACAGAAACACCATATATTTT,CASSHRNTIYF
once,TRBD1,16,TRBJ1-4,TRBV2,TGTGCCAGCAGTGAATTCTCGACAGGGGGGAATGAAAAACTGTTTTTT,CASSEFSTGGNEKLFF
-,TRBD1,14,TRBJ1-2,TRBV6-6,TGTGCCAGCAGACCGACAGGGACACACTATGGCTACACCTTC,CASRPTGTHYGYTF
-,-,13,TRBJ2-7,TRBV2,TGTGCCAGCAGTGCCCGTTCCTCCTACGAGCAGTACTTC,CASSARSSYEQYF
-,-,13,TRBJ2-3,TRBV7-2,TGTGCCAGCAGCGCGCGGCCCACAGATACGCAGTATTTT,CASSARPTDTQYF
-,TRBD1,16,TRBJ1-5,TRBV27,TGTGCCAGCAGTAACCCCCGGGACAGTCGCAATCAGCCCCAGCATTTT,CASSNPRDSRNQPQHF
-,TRBD2,15,TRBJ2-7,TRBV30,TGTGCGTCGCGATCCAGCGGGGGGCCGGCCTACGAGCAGTACTTC,CASRSSGGPAYEQYF
-,-,11,TRBJ1-1,TRBV30,TGTGCCTGGGAGAGGCCACCTTCGGCTTTCTTT,CAWERPPSAFF
-,-,13,TRBJ2-7,TRBV5-1,TGCGCCAGCAGCTTGGGACAGTCCTACGAGCAGTACTTC,CASSLGQSYEQYF
-,-,16,TRBJ1-4,TRBV28,TGTGCCAGCAGTACAGCAGGGGCCTCAACTAATGAAAAACTGTTTTTT,CASSTAGASTNEKLFF
-,-,15,TRBJ2-2,TRBV25-1,TGTGCCAGCAGTGGACCACGTCACGGGACCGGGGAGCTGTTTTTT,CASSGPRHGTGELFF
-,-,13,TRBJ2-5,TRBV7-2,TGTGCCAGCAGTTTGGACAGACGAGAGACCCAGTACTTC,CASSLDRRETQYF
-,TRBD1,14,TRBJ1-1,TRBV5-1,TGCGCCAGCAGCTTACGGACAGGGGACACTGAAGCTTTCTTT,CASSLRTGDTEAFF
-,-,14,TRBJ1-4,TRBV28,TGTGCCAGCAGTTCCAGGGGACCTAATGAAAAACTGTTTTTT,CASSSRGPNEKLFF
few,-,16,TRBJ2-5,TRBV28,TGTGCCAGCAGTTGGGTTATAGGGGGGGCCCAGGAGACCCAGTACTTC,CASSWVIGGAQETQYF
-,TRBD2,16,TRBJ2-7,TRBV27,TGTGCCAGCCGATCGACCCGACTAGCGGGAGTAGACGAGCAGTACTTC,CASRSTRLAGVDEQYF
-,TRBD2,16,TRBJ2-5,TRBV4-1,TGCGCCAGCAGCCAAGAACCGGGGGGGCAGCAAGAGACCCAGTACTTC,CASSQEPGGQQETQYF
-,TRBD2,15,TRBJ2-1,TRBV11-1,TGTGCCAGCAGCTTAAACACGCACCGGGGGGATGAGCAGTTCTTC,CASSLNTHRGDEQFF
-,TRBD2,14,TRBJ2-2,TRBV29-1,TGCAGTCAAGGGGGACTAGCGGTGGGAGGGGAGCTGTTTTTT,CSQGGLAVGGELFF
-,-,15,TRBJ1-3,TRBV28,-,CASSSSDRVGNTIYF
-,TRBD2,18,TRBJ2-2,TRBV7-3,TGTGCCAGCAGCCCCCTGACTAGCGGGATATCGAACACCGGGGAGCTGTTTTTT,CASSPLTSGISNTGELFF
-,TRBD1,16,TRBJ2-7,TRBV5-1,TGCGCCAGCAGGTTTGATTCGACAGGGAGAATTTACGAGCAGTACTTC,CASRFDSTGRIYEQYF
-,TRBD2,14,TRBJ2-5,TRBV2,TGTGCCAGCAGTGAAGAGTCGGGGGGGGAGACCCAGTACTTC,CASSEESGGETQYF
-,-,14,TRBJ1-1,TRBV7-9,TGTGCCAGCAGCTTAATAGGGGCCGTCACTGAAGCTTTCTTT,CASSLIGAVTEAFF
-,-,14,TRBJ2-1,TRBV25-1,TGTGCCAGCAGTGACAGGGGGAGGTTGAATGAGCAGTTCTTC,CASSDRGRLNEQFF
-,-,14,TRBJ2-1,TRBV11-2,TGTGCCAGCAGCTCGGCAGGCTCCTACAATGAGCAGTTCTTC,CASSSAGSYNEQFF
-,-,14,TRBJ1-1,TRBV2,TGTGCCAGCAGTGTGGACCAGGGGAACACTGAAGCTTTCTTT,CASSVDQGNTEAFF
-,TRBD1,12,TRBJ1-1,TRBV28,TGTGCCAGCAGCACTCCAGGGGGCATCGCTTTCTTT,CASSTPGGIAFF
-,TRBD2,16,TRBJ2-1,TRBV5-3,TGTGCCAGAAGCCCCTCTAGCGGGAGGCCTTACAATGAGCAGTTCTTC,CARSPSSGRPYNEQFF
-,TRBD1,15,TRBJ1-1,TRBV5-1,TGCGCCAGCAGCTTACGGACAGGGGCCCTCACTGAAGCTTTCTTT,CASSLRTGALTEAFF
-,-,11,TRBJ2-5,TRBV6-5,TGTGCCAGCAGTGGGAGGGAGACCCAGTACTTC,CASSGRETQYF
-,TRBD1,15,TRBJ2-5,TRBV2,TGTGCCAGCGCCAGGGGGCAGGCTTCCCAAGAGACCCAGTACTTC,CASARGQASQETQYF
-,-,15,TRBJ2-1,TRBV19,TGTGCCAGTAGTATAGGCGGAACCTCCCTGAATGAGCAGTTCTTC,CASSIGGTSLNEQFF
-,-,18,TRBJ1-5,TRBV21-1,TGTGCCAGCACCTACATCATCAGGGTACCTGGTGGAAATCAGCCCCAGCATTTT,CASTYIIRVPGGNQPQHF
-,-,17,TRBJ2-3,TRBV4-1,TGCGCCAGCAGCCATCGCCCTGCAGCGGCTAGCACAGATACGCAGTATTTT,CASSHRPAAASTDTQYF
once,TRBD2,14,TRBJ2-3,TRBV5-8,TGTGCCAGCAGTCTCGGGAGGAACACAGATACGCAGTATTTT,CASSLGRNTDTQYF
-,-,16,TRBJ2-3,TRBV5-1,TGCGCCAGCAGCCTTGGTCAGAGGATAAGCACAGATACGCAGTATTTT,CASSLGQRISTDTQYF
few,TRBD1,13,TRBJ1-2,TRBV6-1,TGTGCCAGCAGTGACTTCAGGGGGCACGGCTACACCTTC,CASSDFRGHGYTF
-,-,13,TRBJ2-7,TRBV30,TGTGCCTGGAGTGCGGGCCGGGGGTACGAGCAGTACTTC,CAWSAGRGYEQYF
-,TRBD2,13,TRBJ2-5,TRBV27,TGTGCCAGCAGTTTAGGACTAGGAGAGACCCAGTACTTC,CASSLGLGETQYF
-,TRBD1,15,TRBJ2-7,TRBV7-8,TGTGCCAGCAGCCCCAAGACAGGGTTTATCTACGAGCAGTACTTC,CASSPKTGFIYEQYF
-,TRBD2,20,TRBJ2-4,TRBV18,TGTGCCAGCTCCCTCATCCTAGCGGGCCCCGGGGAGGGAGCCAAAAACATTCAGTACTTC,CASSLILAGPGEGAKNIQYF
-,-,14,TRBJ2-1,TRBV10-1,TGCGCCAGCAGTGAGTCGGTAGGGAGCAATGAGCAGTTCTTC,CASSESVGSNEQFF
-,-,10,TRBJ2-5,TRBV2,TGTGCCAGCAGCCTCGAGACCCAGTACTTC,CASSLETQYF
-,-,14,TRBJ1-4,TRBV30,TGTGCCTGGAGTGCTACGCTCGTTAATGAAAAACTGTTTTTT,CAWSATLVNEKLFF
once,TRBD2,15,TRBJ2-3,TRBV6-4,TGTGCCAGCAGCCTACTAGCGGGAAGCACAGATACGCAGTATTTT,CASSLLAGSTDTQYF
-,TRBD1,17,TRBJ2-2,TRBV7-9,TGTGCCAGCAGCTTAGGTCATGGGACAGGGAACACCGGGGAGCTGTTTTTT,CASSLGHGTGNTGELFF